The 31 T cell receptor beta chains listed next were all sequenced from one sample in a study of blood T cells in healthy people across ages. A J-beta primer mix and a sample-barcoded 5' primer were used in a second PCR of roughly 6 to 12 cycles. TCRdb ran MiXCR on the 5' RACE reads and lists one entry per CDR3 protein. Of approximately 1,000,000 distinct CDR3 sequences listed, around two fifths were seen once; the top ten hold less than 15%. Specimen: blood. These TCRs come from a young man in good health.

This clonotype was counted between two and nine times. The chain couples TRBV20-1 to TRBJ2-3; 10 positions match TRBD2. The CDR3 is made up of 15 amino acids. Germline CDR1 reads DFQATT; CDR2 reads SNEGSKA (reference sequence). V dropped 3 bases and J dropped 6; count of bases not matched to a gene: 9. The CDR3 nucleotides read TGCAGTGCTAGCCTCATACTAGCGGGAAAGGATACGCAGTATTTT. Its translation: CSASLILAGKDTQYF.

The chain recombines TRBV12-3 or TRBV12-4 with TRBJ2-5; D remains ambiguous. There are 14 residues in the CDR3. Trimming shortened V by 3 bases and J by 11 bases, and 19 bases separated the two germline ends. CDR3: CASSFSSSDNEQYF. In DNA form, the CDR3 reads TGTGCCAGCAGTTTTAGTAGCTCAGACAATGAGCAGTACTTC.

In the case of this clonotype: Compared with germline, one end of the junction differs, possibly owing to a read error. The rearrangement uses TRBV11-1 and TRBJ2-5, with TRBD2 matching 7 bases. TRBJ2-1 matches the DNA end more closely, so the J call is doubtful. This CDR3 has 15 amino acids. CDR1 SGHAT and CDR2 FQDESV come from the germline V gene (reference sequence). CDR3 DNA: TGTGCTAGCAACCGTCTCGGGACTACCGGAGAGACCCAGTTCTTC. As protein: CASNRLGTTGETQFF.

V and J are TRBV9 and TRBJ1-2, with a weak D call TRBD1 (5 bases). Trimming pared 3 bases from V and 4 bases from J, leaving 7 bases between. The CDR3 consists of 12 residues. CDR1 and CDR2 from the germline V gene are SGDLS and YYNGEE. CDR3 bases: TGTGCCAGCAGCGGGGACGTCTATGGCTACACCTTC. Translated, it gives CASSGDVYGYTF.

The chain carries TRBV9 and TRBJ2-1, with TRBD1 matching 7 bases. Per the germline V gene, CDR1 is SGDLS and CDR2 is YYNGEE. Trimming took 3 bases from V and 4 from J; bases not matched to a gene: 7. The CDR3 runs to 15 residues. In DNA form, the CDR3 reads TGTGCCAGCAGCGAAACCGGGACAGTGTACAATGAGCAGTTCTTC. This translates into CASSETGTVYNEQFF.

A single count supports this clonotype. This chain joins TRBV6-2 or TRBV6-3 and TRBJ2-5; D might be TRBD2 (5 bases). CDR3 length: 11 residues. With 6 bases removed from V and 11 bases from J, the gap between germline ends came to 13 bases. Germline V lookup: CDR1 MNHEY, CDR2 SVGEGT. Here the CDR3 reads CASSHRTEQYF. The CDR3 DNA reads TGTGCCAGCAGCCATAGGACTGAGCAGTACTTC.

V usage is TRBV14 and J usage is TRBJ2-3; TRBD2 matches at 10 bases. CDR3 length equals 16 residues. Germline V CDR1 and CDR2: SGHDN, FVKESK. Unmatched junction bases numbered 7, after V lost 0 bases and J lost 7 bases. CDR3 residues: CASSQEEAGGRYTQYF. CDR3 sequence (DNA): TGTGCCAGCAGCCAAGAAGAAGCGGGGGGGAGATATACGCAGTATTTT. The whole variable domain, filled in from reference TRBV14 and TRBJ2-3, reads EAGVTQFPSHSVIEKGQTVTLRCDPISGHDNLYWYRRVMGKEIKFLLHFVKESKQDESGMPNNRFLAERTGGTYSTLKVQPAELEDSGVYFCASSQEEAGGRYTQYFGPGTRLTVL.

V usage is TRBV6-2 or TRBV6-3 and J usage is TRBJ2-3, with D maybe TRBD2 (5 bases). The CDR3 extends over 16 amino acids. Germline-derived CDR1 and CDR2 are MNHEY and SVGEGT. V was cut by 7 bases and J by 2 bases, with 19 bases left in between. The CDR3 sequence: CASTPAGIGLTDTQYF. The CDR3, as DNA: TGTGCCAGCACTCCCGCCGGGATAGGTCTCACAGATACGCAGTATTTT.

The gene calls are TRBV18 and TRBJ2-7, with 11 bases aligning to TRBD2. The DNA end is a closer match to TRBJ2-5, so the J assignment may be wrong. From germline, CDR1 is KGHSH and CDR2 LQKENI. This CDR3 comprises 17 residues. CDR3 DNA sequence: TGTGCCAGCTCATCTACTAGCGGGGGAACCTTGGGGGAGACCCAGTACTTC. It translates to CASSSTSGGTLGETQYF.

The genes are TRBV10-3 and TRBJ2-3; D remains unclear. The CDR3 length is 14 residues. Trimming removed 4 bases at V and 1 base at J, with 9 bases between. Germline V gene lookup returns CDR1 ENHRY and CDR2 SYGVKD. This chain's CDR3 is CAISGSVGTDTQYF. The CDR3 DNA is TGTGCCATCAGTGGGTCGGTAGGCACAGATACGCAGTATTTT.

The V gene is TRBV10-3, the J gene TRBJ2-7, with D uncertain. The CDR3 loop spans 15 amino acids. In germline, CDR1 is ENHRY, CDR2 SYGVKD. V was shortened by 6 bases and J by 2 bases, with 17 bases between the two germline ends. CDR3 protein: CAISDPRSGAYEQYF. The CDR3 region has the DNA TGTGCCATCAGCGATCCCCGTTCAGGAGCCTACGAGCAGTACTTC.

The CDR3 sequence is CASSLRSGEKWGETQYF. The CDR3 region has the DNA TGTGCCAGCAGCTTAAGATCGGGCGAGAAATGGGGCGAGACCCAGTACTTC. This chain joins TRBV7-6 and TRBJ2-5; TRBD1 might be the D (5 bases). The CDR3 extends over 17 amino acids. The ends were cut back, 2 bases at V and 5 bases at J, with 21 bases in the middle. CDR1 and CDR2 (germline): SGHVS, FNYEAQ.

The V gene is TRBV6-5, the J gene TRBJ2-5, with 7 bases matching TRBD2. This CDR3 is 16 amino acids long. Germline lookup yields CDR1 MNHEY and CDR2 SVGAGI. The trim removed 2 bases at V and 3 bases at J, leaving 9 bases unmatched. The CDR3 sequence: CASSYRLAFGKETQYF. Written as DNA, the CDR3 is TGTGCCAGCAGTTACCGACTAGCTTTCGGTAAAGAGACCCAGTACTTC.

Concerning this clonotype itself: Germline and junction disagree at one end, which may indicate a read error. This rearrangement joins TRBV20-1 to TRBJ2-3; 8 nucleotides agree with TRBD2. The CDR3 length is 15 residues. The germline gives CDR1 DFQATT, CDR2 SNEGSKA (reference sequence). The CDR3 coding sequence is TGCAGTGCTAGAGGGGCGGGGGGAAGCACAGAGACGCAGTATTTT. Translation gives CSARGAGGSTETQYF.

V usage is TRBV28 and J usage is TRBJ1-1; TRBD1 matches 7 bases. V shed 2 bases, J shed 1 base, and the junction held 4 bases outside the gene matches. This CDR3 comprises 15 residues. Looked up from germline, CDR1 is MDHEN and CDR2 is SYDVKM. The CDR3: CASSLKGQRNTEAFF. In DNA, the CDR3 is TGTGCCAGCAGTTTAAAGGGACAGAGGAACACTGAAGCTTTCTTT.

The chain joins TRBV20-1 to TRBJ2-3, with 10 bases fitting TRBD2. With 3 bases clipped from V and 4 bases from J, the junction kept 7 bases outside the gene matches. The CDR3 runs to 15 residues. Germline V gives CDR1 DFQATT, CDR2 SNEGSKA (reference sequence). The CDR3 sequence: CSASPSGGFADTQYF. The CDR3 DNA reads TGCAGTGCTAGCCCTAGCGGGGGTTTTGCAGATACGCAGTATTTT.

The chain is built from TRBV12-3 or TRBV12-4 and TRBJ2-1, with D tentatively TRBD2 (6 bases). The CDR3 is 16 amino acids. Trimming took off 6 bases at V and 5 bases at J, with 20 bases between the two ends. The CDR3 region is CASSPGGREKNNEQFF. The CDR3 DNA reads as TGTGCCAGCAGCCCCGGGGGACGGGAAAAAAACAATGAGCAGTTCTTC.

The CDR3 reads CASSEAGEETQYF. CDR3 sequence (DNA): TGTGCCAGCAGTGAGGCTGGAGAAGAGACCCAGTACTTC. The chain uses TRBV25-1 and TRBJ2-7; D gene ambiguous. The J call may be faulty, since TRBJ2-5 better matches the DNA end. The CDR3 sequence is 13 residues long. CDR1 and CDR2 from the germline V gene are MGHDK and SYGVNS.

This chain connects TRBV6-6 to TRBJ1-1, with D unresolved. The germline V gene has CDR1 MNHNY and CDR2 SVGAGI (reference sequence). This CDR3 comprises 12 residues. The V gene lost 8 bases and the J gene lost 3 bases, with 10 bases spanning the gap. CDR3 DNA sequence: TGTGCCAGCCGGGGATTGGACACTGAAGCTTTCTTT. Amino acids: CASRGLDTEAFF.

In its sample, this clonotype was seen a few times. The rearrangement joins TRBV18 to TRBJ2-5; D ambiguous. The length of the CDR3 is 15 residues. V was pared by 0 bases and J by 1 base, with 9 bases between. The V gene's germline CDR1 is KGHSH and CDR2 LQKENI. In DNA, the CDR3 is TGTGCCAGCTCACCACCGCAACGGGTCCAAGAGACCCAGTACTTC. The encoded protein is CASSPPQRVQETQYF.

V and J are TRBV12-3 or TRBV12-4 and TRBJ2-3, with TRBD2 matching 12 bases. The V gene end was trimmed by 4 bases and the J gene end by 2 bases; junction bases not matched to a gene: 1. The CDR3 covers 15 residues. The CDR3 sequence: CASSSSGGDTDTQYF. CDR3 DNA sequence: TGTGCCAGCAGTTCTAGCGGGGGGGACACAGATACGCAGTATTTT.

This clonotype was counted a few times. The chain carries TRBV9 and TRBJ2-3, with 10 bases identical to TRBD2. The germline gives CDR1 SGDLS, CDR2 YYNGEE. The CDR3 loop spans 15 amino acids. The trim removed 3 bases at V and 3 bases at J, leaving 4 bases unmatched. CDR3 region: CASSAYSGGTDTQYF. The CDR3 nucleotides read TGTGCCAGCAGCGCGTATAGCGGGGGGACAGATACGCAGTATTTT. Full variable domain (remainder filled in from reference TRBV9 and TRBJ2-3): DSGVTQTPKHLITATGQRVTLRCSPRSGDLSVYWYQQSLDQGLQFLIQYYNGEERAKGNILERFSAQQFPDLHSELNLSSLELGDSALYFCASSAYSGGTDTQYFGPGTRLTVL.

This clonotype has just a few counts. The genes are TRBV9 and TRBJ2-1; TRBD2 agrees at 7 bases. Germline V gives CDR1 SGDLS, CDR2 YYNGEE. This CDR3 is 17 amino acids long. V shed 0 bases, J shed 3 bases, and the junction held 9 bases outside the gene matches. CDR3 DNA: TGTGCCAGCAGCGTAGGGACTAGTGGGGACCACTACAATGAGCAGTTCTTC. Translated: CASSVGTSGDHYNEQFF.

The chain combines TRBV6-5 with TRBJ2-3; D is ambiguous. Trimming cost V 5 bases and J 4 bases, with 13 bases left between them. The CDR3 spans 14 residues. The germline V gene has CDR1 MNHEY and CDR2 SVGAGI. The CDR3 is CASSTAQTPDTQYF. For the CDR3, the DNA is TGTGCCAGCAGTACCGCCCAGACCCCAGATACGCAGTATTTT.

On this clonotype: A junction boundary mismatches the germline segment, possibly from a read error. The rearrangement joins TRBV5-5 to TRBJ2-1; tentative D call: TRBD1 (5 bases). Germline lookup yields CDR1 SGHKS and CDR2 YYEKEE (reference sequence). The CDR3 has 15 amino acids. The DNA of the CDR3 is TGTGCCAGCAGCTTGGCCCCAAGGTCGGACAATAAGCAGTTCTTC. Translated: CASSLAPRSDNKQFF.

The V gene is TRBV29-1, the J gene TRBJ1-1, with a tentative D call TRBD1 (5 bases). Trimming removed 7 bases from V and 0 bases from J, with 12 bases in between. Germline CDR1 is SQVTM and CDR2 is ANQGSEA. This CDR3 comprises 13 residues. The CDR3 sequence: CSADTSLNTEAFF. The CDR3 DNA sequence: TGCAGCGCGGACACCTCCTTGAACACTGAAGCTTTCTTT.

On this clonotype: Sequence at one end of the junction differs from germline and may be a read error. J is TRBJ2-1 and V is TRBV7-9; either TRBD1 or TRBD2 may supply D (7 bases each). Germline CDR1 and CDR2: SEHNR and FQNEAQ (reference sequence). The CDR3 length is 17 residues. As DNA, the CDR3 is TGTGCCTGCAGCCTAGCGGCCCAGACAGGGAGGTTTAATGAGCAGTTCTTC. It is translated as CACSLAAQTGRFNEQFF.

V gene TRBV6-5 combines with J gene TRBJ1-2; 7 bases are a match to TRBD1. V trimming: 6 bases; J trimming: 3 bases; junction bases outside the gene matches: 4. CDR3 size: 13 residues. Looked up from germline, CDR1 is MNHEY and CDR2 is SVGAGI. This CDR3 is CASSRQGYYGYTF. In DNA form, the CDR3 reads TGTGCCAGCAGCCGACAGGGTTACTATGGCTACACCTTC.

The V call is TRBV12-3 or TRBV12-4, the J call TRBJ2-3; D may be TRBD1 (5 bases). The CDR3 runs 15 residues. Between the trimmed V and J ends, which lost 5 bases and 5 bases, there was a span of 17 bases. CDR3 sequence reads: CASSPSRTSVDTQYF. The DNA of the CDR3 is TGTGCCAGCAGTCCTAGTAGGACATCCGTAGATACGCAGTATTTT.

The chain uses TRBV6-2 or TRBV6-3 and TRBJ2-1; D is uncertain. Germline assignment: CDR1 MNHEY and CDR2 SVGEGT. The CDR3 covers 17 residues. Trimming cost V 2 bases and J 0 bases, with 14 bases left between them. Here the CDR3 DNA reads TGTGCCAGCAGTTACCCCTCGGTCGGTAACTCCTACAATGAGCAGTTCTTC. Protein: CASSYPSVGNSYNEQFF.

This clonotype has a handful of counts. The chain recombines TRBV5-1 with TRBJ2-2; D gene uncertain. The germline CDR1 and CDR2 sequences are SGHRS and YFSETQ. With 2 bases removed from V and 0 bases from J, the gap between germline ends came to 11 bases. The CDR3 has 16 amino acids. In DNA, the CDR3 is TGCGCCAGCAGCTTAAGGCCGCACCCGAACACCGGGGAGCTGTTTTTT. The encoded protein is CASSLRPHPNTGELFF.